The present T cell receptor beta chain was sequenced within a study of blood T cells in healthy people across ages (dated by TCRdb to the mid-2010s). Describing the broader study: Template switching captured roughly one uniquely barcoded TCR beta cDNA molecule per two T cells in model experiments. To avoid experimental bias, donors of different ages were randomly spread across the sequencing lanes. To track age-related changes in TCR beta repertoire diversity, the study relied on deep sequencing normalized with unique cDNA molecular identifiers. Four age groups were formed from the donors: young (average approximately 15 years), middle-aged (around 41), aged (approximately 60) and long-lived (around 80). Using the same blood draw, the study looked at two additional independent replicas of 1 million unique cDNA reads for two donors, one aged 18 to 29 and the other aged 80 or older. The research as a whole found: As age increased, observed TCR beta diversity per million T cells dropped in a roughly linear way, and a significant reduction was already evident by age 40. Total diversity estimates from one million sequenced T cells were considered lower bounds and underestimates. Compared with the aged group, more naive CD4+ T cells, fewer expanded clones and increased TCR diversity were shown by the long-lived group, suggesting age selection. A strong correlation was found between observed TCR beta diversity and the percentage of naive T cells measured by flow cytometry. Since profiling was done on bulk unsorted PBMCs, naive and antigen-experienced compartments could not be conclusively compared. The CMV infection status of donors was not known, potentially confounding age-related changes in expanded clonotypes.

The V and J ends are trimmed by 10 bases and 1 base, leaving 13 bases between them. CDR1 SGHTA and CDR2 FQGNSA were looked up in the germline V gene. Its CDR3 holds 13 amino acids, cysteine through phenylalanine. Only the CDR3 DNA stays, 39 bases, in frame from base 1. This clonotype appeared a few times. No cognate antigen has been identified for it. No clone much larger than this one lies a single base away; base qualities are absent. The library was obtained by 5' RACE. Sequencer: Illumina HiSeq 2500. A second PCR of roughly 7 to 11 cycles was performed with a sample-barcoded 5' primer and a J-beta primer mix. A template-switch 5' adaptor carrying 12 random nucleotides introduced a unique molecular identifier onto each TCR beta cDNA molecule. At least 2.5 million CDR3-containing paired-end reads were obtained from each sample. The Mint cDNA synthesis kit, primed by a TRBC-specific oligonucleotide, was used to synthesize first-strand cDNA from all RNA. Following uracil-DNA glycosylase treatment, a first 18-cycle PCR with universal primers M1SS and BC2_uni_R was performed on all cDNA. Regarding the original processing steps: For normalization, 1 million high-quality reads were randomly selected from each sample, with every read carrying a distinct molecular identifier. Reads with shared molecular identifiers were discarded instead of being binned into consensus sequences. MiTCR, run with a Q25 quality threshold and the strictest error-elimination algorithm, handled CDR3 identification, clonotype clustering and error correction. A nonparametric unseen species model with Euler transformation was used to estimate a lower bound on total TCR beta diversity. The raw public reads went through TCRdb reprocessing: fastp at Q25, MiXCR clone calling, in-frame beta chains kept. Every entry covers one CDR3 protein and lists the most common genes and DNA from its rows. These V and J calls derive from TCRdb rather than the authors' analysis. For this sample the table gives 600,000 to 800,000 distinct CDR3 sequences, of which under 65% were detected only once. The ten most abundant clones make up approximately 15% of the sample.

The 39 donors, aged roughly 6 to 90 years, were systemically healthy Caucasian individuals from Russia. Each donor gave 8 to 10 milliliters of peripheral blood, drawn into EDTA-treated Vacutainer tubes. Ficoll-Paque density-gradient centrifugation was used to isolate PBMCs, with at least 6.5 million per sample. Total RNA was extracted from PBMCs with Trizol reagent, with at least 5 micrograms obtained per sample. For every donor, an aliquot of PBMCs went through flow cytometry to measure the percentages of naive CD45RAhigh/CD27high T cells. Sequencing was done on a sample of blood. The receptor chain draws on TRBV7-2 and TRBJ2-5; the D segment cannot be called with confidence. This TCR was recovered from a woman older than 75 in good health. The CDR3 corresponds to CATSIVSQETQYF. The nucleotide sequence reads as follows: TGTGCCACCTCCATAGTATCCCAAGAGACCCAGTACTTC.